This T cell receptor beta chain stems from a study of tissue T cells after allogeneic stem cell transplantation. The V gene lost 3 bases and the J gene lost 4 bases, with 6 bases spanning the gap. Germline V CDR1 and CDR2: SGHND, FRSKSL. The CDR3 loop spans 13 amino acids. As for time point: mouse harvest day 7 after allogeneic transplant. Mouse grafts combined 10^7 T-cell-depleted bone marrow cells with 10^6 splenic CD5+ T cells. Measured with immunoSEQ multiplex PCR; TCRdb has only the in-frame clones, and not every one. The table shows fewer than 10,000 clones, with about 52% occurring only once. As to this clone: The genes and germline here are from mouse. The missing CDR3 end, 1 residue past where the read stops, is filled in from the germline J gene.

The sample consisted of gut tissue. The receptor was derived from a female BALB/c mouse given C57BL/6 T cells with graft-versus-host disease after an allogeneic hematopoietic cell transplant. The gene calls are TRBV15 and TRBJ1-4; no clear D. CDR3 DNA (partial): TGTGCCAGCAGTTTGAACAACAACGAAAGATTATTT. It yields the protein CASSLNNNERLF. The full CDR3 is CASSLNNNERLFF.